The 20 T cell receptor beta chains presented below share a single source sample, sequenced in a study of T cells in Graves' hyperthyroidism and ophthalmopathy. The source material, RNA transcripts, was used to amplify TCR beta CDR3 regions. The HTBI primer set drove a first-round RT-PCR of the TCR CDR3. From the multiplex PCR reads, TCRdb called clonotypes with MiXCR, one entry per CDR3 protein. The sample yields about 350,000 distinct CDR3 sequences, around 13% seen once. Input material: blood. These receptors were taken from a woman in her twenties or thirties with Graves' hyperthyroidism.

The chain couples TRBV19 to TRBJ2-7; D remains unclear. Germline V gives CDR1 LNHDA, CDR2 SQIVND (reference sequence). V lost 3 bases and J 2 bases, leaving 14 bases between the germline ends. The CDR3 length is 15 residues. The DNA for the CDR3 is TGTGCCAGTAGTATCTTTGCGGCTGGCGCCTACGAGCAGTACTTC. As protein: CASSIFAAGAYEQYF.

This clonotype was picked up many times. The chain is built from TRBV19 and TRBJ2-1; TRBD2 matches at 11 bases. Losses at the gene ends were 3 bases for V and 8 bases for J; bases not matched to a gene: 9. The CDR3 has 16 amino acids. Germline V lookup: CDR1 LNHDA, CDR2 SQIVND (reference sequence). Written as DNA, the CDR3 is TGTGCCAGTAGTATCCTAGCGGGAGGACCTACGGATGAGCAGTTCTTC. The encoded protein is CASSILAGGPTDEQFF.

This clonotype was counted ten times or more. V usage is TRBV12-3 or TRBV12-4 and J usage is TRBJ1-1; D possibly corresponds to TRBD1 (5 bases). The CDR3 has 12 amino acids. With 6 bases removed from V and 9 bases from J, the gap between germline ends came to 14 bases. CDR3 region: CASRRDEPKAFF. The CDR3 DNA reads as TGTGCCAGCAGGCGGGACGAGCCAAAAGCTTTCTTT.

This clonotype was seen only a few times. V is TRBV6-1 and J is TRBJ1-2; D not certain. Germline CDR1 reads MNHNS; CDR2 reads SASEGT. The CDR3 runs to 13 residues. V lost 8 bases to trimming and J lost 5 bases, with 15 bases between them. CDR3 sequence reads: CASGFGLGYGYTF. As DNA, the CDR3 is TGTGCCAGCGGCTTCGGCCTTGGTTATGGCTACACCTTC.

A few counts support this clonotype. The rearrangement uses TRBV20-1 and TRBJ2-3, with D unresolved. Germline V gene sequence: CDR1 DFQATT, CDR2 SNEGSKA (reference sequence). The CDR3 is made up of 11 amino acids. Trimming removed 3 bases at V and 7 bases at J, with 8 bases between. The CDR3 is CSARVYHTQYF. CDR3 DNA: TGCAGTGCTAGGGTGTACCATACGCAGTATTTT.

This clonotype occurred many times. The rearrangement joins TRBV18 to TRBJ1-6; D call uncertain. From germline, CDR1 is KGHSH and CDR2 LQKENI. Trimming shortened V by 2 bases and J by 5 bases, and 4 bases separated the two germline ends. There are 13 residues in the CDR3. The CDR3 here is CASSPRDNSPLHF. The CDR3 DNA reads TGTGCCAGCTCACCAAGGGATAATTCACCCCTCCACTTT. The variable domain in full, with the rest retrieved from reference TRBV18 and TRBJ1-6, is NAGVMQNPRHLVRRRGQEARLRCSPMKGHSHVYWYRQLPEEGLKFMVYLQKENIIDESGMPKERFSAEFPKEGPSILRIQQVVRGDSAAYFCASSPRDNSPLHFGNGTRLTVT.

This clonotype was counted only a few times. This chain joins TRBV7-2 and TRBJ2-7; TRBD2 is a possible D gene (5 bases). Trimming took 4 bases from V and 5 from J, leaving 18 bases between them. Germline V gives CDR1 SGHTA, CDR2 FQGNSA. The CDR3 is 15 residues long. The DNA for the CDR3 is TGTGCCAGCAGCTCCCTGGGAGACCCCAAGAACGAGCAGTACTTC. Amino acid sequence: CASSSLGDPKNEQYF.

This clonotype was recorded many times. The rearrangement links TRBV6-2 or TRBV6-3 to TRBJ2-1; 7 nucleotides align to TRBD2. The CDR3 totals 15 residues. V shed 7 bases, J shed 0 bases, and the junction held 6 bases outside the gene matches. CDR1 MNHEY and CDR2 SVGEGT come from the germline V gene. This chain's CDR3 is CASMGGMSSYNEQFF. The CDR3 DNA reads as TGTGCCAGCATGGGAGGGATGAGCTCCTACAATGAGCAGTTCTTC.

The chain carries TRBV20-1 and TRBJ2-2; weak D call: TRBD2 (5 bases). Trimming removed 4 bases from V and 1 base from J, with 22 bases in between. Germline-derived CDR1 and CDR2 are DFQATT and SNEGSKA (reference sequence). The CDR3 covers 18 residues. CDR3 in amino acids: CSAIQDRWEPGNTGELFF. CDR3 in DNA: TGCAGTGCTATCCAGGATAGGTGGGAGCCGGGGAACACCGGGGAGCTGTTTTTT.

In this sample, this clonotype turned up a few times. The CDR3 protein is CASSLGPSGSPDTQYF. CDR3 sequence (DNA): TGTGCCAGCAGCTTGGGTCCTAGCGGGAGCCCAGATACGCAGTATTTT. The V gene is TRBV5-5, the J gene TRBJ2-3, with 10 bases that match TRBD2. The J segment lost 4 bases and the V segment lost 0 bases, leaving 5 bases of the junction unmatched. The CDR3 extends over 16 amino acids. Germline V lookup: CDR1 SGHKS, CDR2 YYEKEE (reference sequence).

Many counts were recorded for this clonotype. In DNA, the CDR3 is TGTGCCAGCAGATTCTCCGGTTGGACAGACCTTCTTTATAATTCACCCCTCCACTTT. Translated: CASRFSGWTDLLYNSPLHF. The chain links TRBV28 to TRBJ1-6, with a tentative D call TRBD1 (6 bases). Trimming shortened V by 6 bases and J by 4 bases, and 25 bases separated the two germline ends. Germline V gene lookup returns CDR1 MDHEN and CDR2 SYDVKM. The CDR3 consists of 19 residues.

This clonotype was detected only a few times. The rearrangement uses TRBV11-2 and TRBJ1-6; no definite D call. Germline values: CDR1 SGHAT, CDR2 FQNNGV. Trimming removed 3 bases at V and 7 bases at J, with 10 bases between. The CDR3 runs 14 residues. As DNA, the CDR3 is TGTGCCAGCAGCTTCTTTCAGCAAAATTCACCCCTCCACTTT. Encoded protein: CASSFFQQNSPLHF.

This clonotype has at least ten counts. The chain joins TRBV12-3 or TRBV12-4 to TRBJ2-3; no firm D call. The CDR3 consists of 13 residues. The V and J ends lost 5 bases and 1 base respectively, with 7 bases between them. In DNA form, the CDR3 reads TGTGCCAGCAGTCGCATTCGCACAGATACGCAGTATTTT. This gives the protein CASSRIRTDTQYF.

The CDR3 nucleotides read TGTGCCAGCAGCTCAGGAGGGGGCCTTAGCTCCTACGAGCAGTACTTC. Translation: CASSSGGGLSSYEQYF. This chain links TRBV5-5 with TRBJ2-7; D may be TRBD1 (7 bases). Germline V gene data show CDR1 as SGHKS and CDR2 as YYEKEE (reference sequence). The V end lost 3 bases, the J end lost 0 bases, and 16 bases lay between the germline ends. The CDR3 has 16 amino acids.

There are many counts of this clonotype. CDR3 nucleotide sequence: TGTGCCAGCGGCGAAAGCACAGATACGCAGTATTTT. Protein sequence: CASGESTDTQYF. The chain recombines TRBV28 with TRBJ2-3; unclear D gene. Trimming cost V 8 bases and J 0 bases, with 6 bases left between them. This CDR3 is built from 12 residues. CDR1 and CDR2 from the germline V gene are MDHEN and SYDVKM.

This clonotype showed up many times. The V call is TRBV12-3 or TRBV12-4, the J call TRBJ1-2, with 8 bases lining up with TRBD1. The V gene end was trimmed by 6 bases and the J gene end by 2 bases; junction bases not matched to a gene: 8. This CDR3 comprises 15 residues. The CDR3 region has the DNA TGTGCCAGCAGCTCTAAGAGGACAGGGAACTATGGCTACACCTTC. It translates to CASSSKRTGNYGYTF.

There are many counts of this clonotype. This CDR3 reads CASSLGTNNYGYTF. Written as DNA, the CDR3 is TGTGCCAGCAGTCTCGGTACAAATAACTATGGCTACACCTTC. J is TRBJ1-2 and V is TRBV7-2; D not resolved. Germline CDR1 reads SGHTA; CDR2 reads FQGNSA. V was cut by 6 bases and J by 1 base, with 12 bases left in between. CDR3 length: 14 residues.

CDR3 in amino acids: CASSGDIGSKLFF. The CDR3 coding sequence is TGTGCCAGCAGCGGCGACATCGGGTCAAAACTGTTTTTT. V and J are TRBV9 and TRBJ1-4, with D unclear. V was shortened by 3 bases and J by 10 bases, with 13 bases between the two germline ends. Germline assignment: CDR1 SGDLS and CDR2 YYNGEE. CDR3 size: 13 residues.

There are many counts of this clonotype. V is TRBV18 and J is TRBJ1-5; D might be TRBD1 (6 bases). There are 15 residues in the CDR3. CDR1 is KGHSH and CDR2 is LQKENI in the germline V gene. The V end was cut by 3 bases, the J end by 2 bases, with 11 bases between. CDR3 DNA: TGTGCCAGCTCACCGGCTGGGGGCGGCAATCAGCCCCAGCATTTT. Translating it yields CASSPAGGGNQPQHF.

This clonotype was detected ten times or more. The rearrangement uses TRBV6-2 or TRBV6-3 and TRBJ1-1; D unresolved. V was shortened by 2 bases and J by 1 base, with 8 bases between the two germline ends. Germline loops: CDR1 MNHEY, CDR2 SVGEGT. CDR3 length: 14 amino acids. The CDR3 region has the DNA TGTGCCAGCAGTTACCAGATGACGAACACTGAAGCTTTCTTT. As protein: CASSYQMTNTEAFF.